This entry is about one T cell receptor beta chain. The target of this receptor is not known. No qualities accompany the bases; no much larger clone lies one base away. Per the germline V gene, SGHVS is the CDR1 and FQNEAQ is the CDR2. The V end gives up 1 base and the J end 8 bases, leaving 2 bases in the junction not matched to a gene. The CDR3, cysteine through phenylalanine, is 14 amino acids long. Solely the CDR3 DNA is kept, with 42 bases framed from the first base. This sample's time point label indicates: pre-treatment baseline. Blood was sampled before treatment (T0) and at week 3 (W3), after the first cycle of checkpoint blockade. Except for two patients with rapid clinical progression, response was assessed 12 weeks after the first infusion by RECIST 1.1; disease control meant complete response, partial response or stable disease. Patients were not eligible if they had prior systemic cancer treatment, concomitant immunosuppressant therapy or synchronous other active malignancies. Bulk PBMC and plasma cell-free DNA were both sequenced for TCR beta so that circulating cells and T cell turnover could be tracked. PBMC were isolated from blood with Lymphoprep and SepMate tubes, followed by red cell lysis. QIAamp DNA Blood Mini kits were used to extract DNA from both PBMC and sorted T cell subsets.

These data belong to a study of blood T cell dynamics during melanoma immunotherapy (dated by TCRdb to 2018 to 2020). Looking at the study overall: Patients with metastatic melanoma were treated with first-line pembrolizumab or nivolumab plus ipilimumab as standard of care in the United Kingdom. To find early correlates of response, the study profiled the peripheral T cell receptor repertoires of patients with metastatic melanoma both before and after one cycle of checkpoint inhibitor therapy. The training cohort consisted of consecutive patients, while an additional independent group of patients from the same centre was pooled to form an external validation set. Broad study findings and their caveats: Unlike progressors, patients who went on to achieve disease control showed a bifurcated reorganization of the PBMC repertoire at W3, with either increased clonality or increased diversity. The relatively small sample size was acknowledged as a potential limitation on generalization of the results. Whether the T cell clones driving repertoire changes were melanoma-specific or reflected general immune activation could not be determined in the study.

A fixed 350 ng of DNA was loaded for every bulk PBMC sample. Following the manufacturer instructions, the immunoSEQ TCRb Assay kit was used to amplify TCR beta CDR3 sequences from genomic DNA. The KAPA Library Quantification Kit for Illumina platforms was used to quantify the pooled libraries by qPCR. Pooled libraries were clustered at roughly 0.6-1.2 pM and sequenced on an Illumina NextSeq 500. On the study's bioinformatics: TCR data were analyzed with immunoSEQ ANALYZER and the R LymphoSeq package. A rearrangement efficiency score was calculated as productive divided by the sum of productive and non-productive CDR3 sequences. Clonality was measured with the Gini coefficient and diversity with the Renyi index at alpha=1, compared pairwise between timepoints within each patient. In LymphoSeq, clonal relatedness was computed using an edit distance of 3, and repertoire similarity was computed using the Bhattacharyya coefficient. Linear discriminant analysis on week-3 changes in clonality and diversity was built with the R MASS and caret packages to classify response. The clones in this table, taken by TCRdb from immuneACCESS, are in-frame only. Not every clone is retained; where verified, under half of the shortfall comes from an unresolved V gene, and the cause of the rest is unknown. D and trimming were read from the DNA, whereas the V and J calls and clone size are those reported in that table. The sample table lists 20,000 to 30,000 clones, around 90% of them with a count of one. More than 3.5% of the sample lies in the top ten.

The V and J segments used are TRBV7-8 and TRBJ2-1, with 10 middle bases fitting TRBD2. The sequence came from a human donor with melanoma. Sequences were derived from blood, sampled from a patient treated with checkpoint blockade. The DNA reads TGTGCCAGCAGCTTAGAGCGGGAGGGCTATGAGCAGTTCTTC. This encodes CASSLEREGYEQFF. Reference TRBV7-8 and TRBJ2-1 genes cover what lies past the CDR3, so the full variable domain is GAGVSQSPRYKVAKRGQDVALRCDPISGHVSLFWYQQALGQGPEFLTYFQNEAQLDKSGLPSDRFFAERPEGSVSTLKIQRTQQEDSAVYLCASSLEREGYEQFFGPGTRLTVL.